These 23 T cell receptor beta chains share one sample of origin, sequenced in a study of human T cells and chemical hapten exposure. Time point meaning: pre-sensitization, week 0. Treatment noted: therapeutic diphenylcyclopropenone sensitization with weekly scalp DPC. TCRdb reanalysed the RACE reads using MiXCR and keeps one entry per CDR3 protein. The table shows about 61,000 distinct CDR3 sequences, with around 7% occurring only once. The specimen comprised whole blood, sampled in connection with sensitization to the hapten diphenylcyclopropenone (DPC). Every receptor here comes from a woman under 40 with alopecia areata. Some clones in this sample may be carry-over from other donors' samples.

This clonotype was observed at least ten times. The chain links TRBV7-2 to TRBJ2-7, with 10 bases identical to TRBD2. Germline values: CDR1 SGHTA, CDR2 FQGNSA. This CDR3 comprises 15 residues. V trimming: 10 bases; J trimming: 2 bases; junction bases outside the gene matches: 11. CDR3 DNA sequence: TGTGCCATCCGGTGGTCCAGCGGGGGGGCCTACGAGCAGTACTTC. Residues: CAIRWSSGGAYEQYF.

The CDR3 loop reads CASSYAGTGTGNTIYF. The CDR3 DNA is TGTGCCAGCAGTTACGCGGGAACAGGGACTGGAAACACCATATATTTT. The chain links TRBV6-5 to TRBJ1-3, with D possibly matching TRBD1 (6 bases). The germline V gene has CDR1 MNHEY and CDR2 SVGAGI. The V end lost 2 bases, the J end lost 2 bases, and 13 bases lay between the germline ends. This CDR3 region has 16 residues.

This clonotype came up many times. The chain couples TRBV11-2 to TRBJ2-1; a weak D match, TRBD1 (5 bases). CDR3 length: 15 amino acids. Trimming removed 4 bases at V and 2 bases at J, with 12 bases between. Per germline, CDR1 SGHAT and CDR2 FQNNGV. CDR3 sequence (DNA): TGTGCCAGCAGCTCCGTCGACAGCCCCTACAATGAGCAGTTCTTC. It specifies CASSSVDSPYNEQFF.

This clonotype was detected only a few times. This chain joins TRBV29-1 and TRBJ1-4; D possibly corresponds to TRBD1 (5 bases). The V end was cut by 5 bases, the J end by 4 bases, with 11 bases between. CDR1 and CDR2 from the germline V gene are SQVTM and ANQGSEA. This CDR3 is 13 amino acids long. CDR3 sequence reads: CSVCDSYNEKLFF. Here the CDR3 DNA reads TGCAGCGTTTGTGACAGCTATAATGAAAAACTGTTTTTT.

This clonotype was recorded many times. The chain recombines TRBV20-1 with TRBJ1-2, with 9 bases fitting TRBD1. J gave up 6 bases and V 4 bases, and 6 bases lay outside the gene matches. In germline, CDR1 is DFQATT, CDR2 SNEGSKA (reference sequence). This CDR3 contains 13 residues. CDR3 in amino acids: CSAKGQGYDGYTF. CDR3 coding DNA: TGCAGTGCTAAGGGACAGGGCTACGATGGCTACACCTTC.

This clonotype was picked up many times. The chain employs TRBV6-2 or TRBV6-3 and TRBJ1-1; D unclear. V dropped 0 bases and J dropped 6 bases, with 11 bases sitting between them. CDR3 length: 14 amino acids. Germline V gene data show CDR1 as MNHEY and CDR2 as SVGEGT. DNA for the CDR3: TGTGCCAGCAGTTACTCCCAGGCTGCGGCTGAAGCTTTCTTT. It encodes CASSYSQAAAEAFF.

The CDR3 DNA reads TGCAGCGTTGAGGGCCTTGGCACTGAAGCTTTCTTT. This sequence encodes CSVEGLGTEAFF. This chain connects TRBV29-1 to TRBJ1-1; no clear D. Germline V gene data show CDR1 as SQVTM and CDR2 as ANQGSEA. This CDR3 has 12 residues. V lost 3 bases to trimming and J lost 4 bases, with 9 bases between them.

This clonotype was picked up a small number of times. Given a much more abundant clone one base away, this may be a read error. This chain connects TRBV20-1 to TRBJ1-1; D gene uncertain. V lost 5 bases and J 1 base, leaving 14 bases between the germline ends. In germline, CDR1 is DFQATT, CDR2 SNEGSKA (reference sequence). CDR3 length equals 14 residues. CDR3 region: CSAVPRVRNTEAFF. The CDR3 DNA follows: TGCAGTGCTGTACCACGGGTAAGGAACACTGAAGCTTTCTTT.

This chain connects TRBV2 to TRBJ2-3; 8 nucleotides line up with TRBD1. Trimming at V came to 7 bases and at J to 8 bases, leaving 14 bases not matched to a gene. Per the germline V gene, CDR1 is SNHLY and CDR2 is FYNNEI. This CDR3 has 15 residues. CDR3 residues: CASTDGPGGWGTQYF. CDR3 bases: TGTGCCAGCACCGACGGGCCAGGGGGCTGGGGTACGCAGTATTTT.

In its sample, this clonotype was seen a few times. The rearrangement links TRBV5-1 to TRBJ2-7, with D possibly matching TRBD2 (6 bases). The CDR3 contains 14 residues. V was clipped by 3 bases and J by 2 bases, with 12 bases between them. The germline CDR1 and CDR2 sequences are SGHRS and YFSETQ. The CDR3 here is CASSSDGGTYEQYF. The CDR3 region has the DNA TGCGCCAGCAGCTCCGACGGGGGTACCTACGAGCAGTACTTC.

J is TRBJ1-2 and V is TRBV29-1; 7 nucleotides line up with TRBD1. V lost 2 bases and J lost 6; bases outside the gene matches: 3. Looked up from germline, CDR1 is SQVTM and CDR2 is ANQGSEA. The CDR3 extends over 12 amino acids. The CDR3 loop reads CSVENRGHGYTF. In DNA, the CDR3 is TGCAGCGTTGAAAACAGGGGACATGGCTACACCTTC.

In its sample, this clonotype was seen a few times. The V gene is TRBV19, the J gene TRBJ1-4; 10 nucleotides align to TRBD1. The CDR3 has 16 residues. J lost 1 base, V lost 7 bases, and 6 bases had no gene match. Germline V CDR1 and CDR2: LNHDA, SQIVND (reference sequence). As DNA, the CDR3 is TGTGCCAGTACCACGGACAGGGGGGAAACTAATGAAAAACTGTTTTTT. Encoded protein: CASTTDRGETNEKLFF. Full variable domain (outside the CDR3, taken from reference TRBV19 and TRBJ1-4): DGGITQSPKYLFRKEGQNVTLSCEQNLNHDAMYWYRQDPGQGLRLIYYSQIVNDFQKGDIAEGYSVSREKKESFPLTVTSAQKNPTAFYLCASTTDRGETNEKLFFGSGTQLSVL.

V gene TRBV15 combines with J gene TRBJ1-1; the D is unclear. V lost 0 bases and J lost 0, with 11 bases in between. Germline assignment: CDR1 LNHNV and CDR2 YYDKDF (reference sequence). The CDR3 is made up of 16 amino acids. CDR3 sequence reads: CATSRDPGLMNTEAFF. The CDR3 DNA reads as TGTGCCACCAGCAGAGATCCAGGCCTTATGAACACTGAAGCTTTCTTT.

Only a few counts were recorded for this clonotype. The chain links TRBV6-5 to TRBJ2-3; TRBD2 might be the D (6 bases). Trimming removed 5 bases at V and 4 bases at J, with 10 bases between. This CDR3 has 13 amino acids. Per germline, CDR1 MNHEY and CDR2 SVGAGI. In DNA, the CDR3 is TGTGCCAGCAGTCACCCGGGGGCAGATACGCAGTATTTT. Amino acid sequence: CASSHPGADTQYF.

V usage is TRBV9 and J usage is TRBJ1-5; no firm D call. The CDR3 sequence is 14 residues long. Germline lookup yields CDR1 SGDLS and CDR2 YYNGEE. The V gene lost 3 bases and the J gene lost 7 bases, with 14 bases spanning the gap. The CDR3 DNA reads TGTGCCAGCAGCGCAGTAGAGGGCCTACAGCCCCAGCATTTT. This translates into CASSAVEGLQPQHF.

In its sample, this clonotype was seen many times. J is TRBJ1-2 and V is TRBV20-1; 7 bases fit TRBD1. V shed 5 bases and J 3 bases; nucleotides not matched to a gene: 0. The CDR3 is made up of 11 amino acids. Germline loops: CDR1 DFQATT, CDR2 SNEGSKA (reference sequence). The CDR3 loop is CSAGTDYGYTF. For the CDR3, the DNA is TGCAGTGCTGGGACAGACTATGGCTACACCTTC.

This clonotype came up many times. The rearrangement links TRBV29-1 to TRBJ1-2, with D unresolved. This CDR3 contains 11 residues. Per the germline V gene, CDR1 is SQVTM and CDR2 is ANQGSEA. The germline V and J ends were trimmed by 3 bases and 1 base, with 3 bases remaining between them. The CDR3 DNA is TGCAGCGTTGACAGTAACTATGGCTACACCTTC. The encoded protein is CSVDSNYGYTF. The full variable domain, in which reference TRBV29-1 and TRBJ1-2 provide the parts outside the CDR3, is SAVISQKPSRDICQRGTSLTIQCQVDSQVTMMFWYRQQPGQSLTLIATANQGSEATYESGFVIDKFPISRPNLTFSTLTVSNMSPEDSSIYLCSVDSNYGYTFGSGTRLTVV.

Ten or more counts support this clonotype. This chain links TRBV6-1 with TRBJ1-2; the D is unclear. Trimming cost V 7 bases and J 4 bases, with 22 bases left between them. This CDR3 spans 16 amino acids. Germline assignment: CDR1 MNHNS and CDR2 SASEGT. CDR3 sequence (DNA): TGTGCCAGCATCTCGTTTCTAGCGGCCCGTCTCTATGGCTACACCTTC. Translated: CASISFLAARLYGYTF.

This clonotype was seen a handful of times. J is TRBJ1-2 and V is TRBV3-1; tentative D call: TRBD1 (6 bases). The length of the CDR3 is 15 residues. Trimming stripped 4 bases from V and 6 bases from J, with 18 bases between. Germline loops: CDR1 LGHDT, CDR2 YNNKEL (reference sequence). The CDR3 region has the DNA TGTGCCAGCAGCCCGTCCCGGGGGCGGGGCGATGGCTACACCTTC. It translates to CASSPSRGRGDGYTF.

This clonotype was recorded many times. This chain joins TRBV7-8 and TRBJ2-7; tentative D call: TRBD2 (6 bases). The CDR3 loop spans 14 amino acids. V was shortened by 4 bases and J by 5 bases, with 15 bases between the two germline ends. CDR1 SGHVS and CDR2 FQNEAQ come from the germline V gene. CDR3 in amino acids: CASSYPAGTHEQYF. The CDR3 region has the DNA TGTGCCAGCAGCTACCCGGCGGGAACCCACGAGCAGTACTTC.

In this sample, this clonotype turned up many times. The CDR3 DNA reads as TGCAGTGCTAGAGATGCAATCGACATCAACTACGAGCAGTACTTC. It yields the protein CSARDAIDINYEQYF. This rearrangement joins TRBV20-1 to TRBJ2-7; D unresolved. This CDR3 has 15 residues. Germline assignment: CDR1 DFQATT and CDR2 SNEGSKA (reference sequence). The V end was cut by 0 bases, the J end by 3 bases, with 15 bases between.

This clonotype has a count of ten or more. The V call is TRBV12-3 or TRBV12-4, the J call TRBJ2-7; D gene uncertain. Trimming removed 6 bases from V and 6 bases from J, with 12 bases in between. CDR3 size: 12 residues. CDR3 loop: CASRRDGREQYF. CDR3 nucleotide sequence: TGTGCCAGCAGACGCGACGGCCGCGAGCAGTACTTC.

As to this clonotype: At one of its ends the junction is not consistent with the germline gene, which may arise from a read error. The chain links TRBV29-1 to TRBJ1-2; D might be TRBD1 (6 bases). CDR1 and CDR2 from the germline V gene are SQVTM and ANQGSEA. This CDR3 is 15 amino acids long. CDR3 protein: CSVEDGALSGVGDTF. The CDR3 bases are TGCAGCGTTGAAGATGGTGCACTGTCAGGGGTTGGCGACACCTTC.